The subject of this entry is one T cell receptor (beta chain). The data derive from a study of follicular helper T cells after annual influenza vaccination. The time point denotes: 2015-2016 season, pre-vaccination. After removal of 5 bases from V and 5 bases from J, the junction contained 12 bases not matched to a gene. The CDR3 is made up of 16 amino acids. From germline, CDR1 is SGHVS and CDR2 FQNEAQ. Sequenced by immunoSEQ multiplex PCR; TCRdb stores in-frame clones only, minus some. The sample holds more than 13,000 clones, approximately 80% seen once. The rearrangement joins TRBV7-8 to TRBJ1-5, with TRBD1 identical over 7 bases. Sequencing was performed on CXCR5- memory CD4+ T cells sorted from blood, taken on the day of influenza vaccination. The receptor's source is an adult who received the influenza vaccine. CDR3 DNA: TGTGCCAGCAGCCTTACGCCGACAGGGTCAGATCAGCCCCAGCATTTT. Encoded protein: CASSLTPTGSDQPQHF.